Shown below are 18 T cell receptor beta chains from a single sample sequenced in a study of circulating CD8 cells and anti-PD-1 response in melanoma. Live CD3+CD8+TCRalphabeta+ cells were sorted into four subsets by PD-1 and/or TIGIT. The QIAseq Immune Repertoire TCR panel built the libraries from 15 ng of total RNA. Via MiXCR, TCRdb re-called the reads, giving one row per CDR3 protein. The repertoire holds about 2,100 distinct CDR3 sequences, with approximately 7.2% as singletons. The sample here was CD8+ T cells from PBMCs, taken at baseline or after one month of anti-PD-1 therapy (not recorded which). The receptor source for this set is a human donor with melanoma.

This clonotype qualifies as medium-sized. The chain combines TRBV27 with TRBJ1-1; D is undetermined. CDR3 size: 11 residues. V was cut by 10 bases and J by 2 bases, with 8 bases left in between. Germline loops: CDR1 MNHEY, CDR2 SMNVEV (reference sequence). The CDR3: CATHLNTEAFF. The CDR3 DNA reads TGTGCCACCCATCTAAACACTGAAGCTTTCTTT.

This clonotype rates as medium-sized. This chain joins TRBV6-2 or TRBV6-3 and TRBJ2-3; TRBD1 aligns across 7 bases. CDR1 and CDR2 from the germline V gene are MNHEY and SVGEGT. The CDR3 spans 16 residues. V trimming: 0 bases; J trimming: 3 bases; junction bases outside the gene matches: 6. The DNA of the CDR3 is TGTGCCAGCAGTTACTCAAAGGGGGCCACTACAGATACGCAGTATTTT. Protein product: CASSYSKGATTDTQYF.

This clonotype is judged medium-sized (0.01 to 0.1%). The rearrangement links TRBV11-2 to TRBJ1-2; tentatively, D is TRBD1 (6 bases). CDR3 length: 13 amino acids. The germline CDR1 and CDR2 sequences are SGHAT and FQNNGV. With 1 base removed from V and 8 bases from J, the gap between germline ends came to 11 bases. The CDR3 nucleotides are TGTGCCAGCAGCTTAGGGGGGCTCCAGGGCTACACCTTC. This gives the protein CASSLGGLQGYTF.

By share, this clonotype counts as large. The chain combines TRBV20-1 with TRBJ2-1; 7 bases agree with TRBD2. V was pared by 2 bases and J by 4 bases, with 14 bases of the junction left unmatched. The germline CDR1 and CDR2 sequences are DFQATT and SNEGSKA (reference sequence). There are 17 residues in the CDR3. The DNA of the CDR3 is TGCAGTGCTAGAAATTTATGGGCTAGCGGTCGATACAATGAGCAGTTCTTC. It encodes CSARNLWASGRYNEQFF.

By sample share, this clonotype is medium-sized. This rearrangement joins TRBV28 to TRBJ2-7, with D maybe TRBD2 (7 bases). V lost 3 bases to trimming and J lost 2 bases, with 14 bases between them. Germline V lookup: CDR1 MDHEN, CDR2 SYDVKM. This CDR3 region has 15 residues. The CDR3 sequence is CASSFAVGGAYEQYF. CDR3 DNA: TGTGCCAGCAGTTTCGCTGTAGGGGGGGCCTACGAGCAGTACTTC.

This clonotype was detected a few times. The junction differs from germline at one of its ends, possibly a read error. The chain couples TRBV25-1 to TRBJ2-1, with a possible D match to TRBD1 (6 bases). The germline V gene encodes CDR1 MGHDK and CDR2 SYGVNS. This CDR3 is built from 11 residues. CDR3 protein: CASSRGNEQSF. For the CDR3, the DNA is TGTGCCAGCAGCAGGGGAAATGAGCAGTCCTTC.

Judged by abundance, this clonotype is medium-sized. One junction end disagrees with the germline gene, perhaps due to a read error. This sequence joins TRBV5-4 and TRBJ2-2, with D possibly matching TRBD2 (6 bases). Germline V lookup: CDR1 SGHNT, CDR2 YYREEE (reference sequence). The CDR3 is 18 residues long. CDR3 loop: CASSLAGLARSNTGELFF. The CDR3 nucleotides are TGTGCCAGCAGCTTGGCCGGGCTAGCGCGTTCGAACACCGGGGAGTTGTTTTTT.

A few counts support this clonotype. The chain employs TRBV27 and TRBJ2-1; TRBD2 aligns across 12 bases. Trimming cost V 2 bases and J 9 bases; bases outside gene matches: 8. Germline V gene lookup returns CDR1 MNHEY and CDR2 SMNVEV (reference sequence). This CDR3 comprises 16 residues. The CDR3 is CASSLPGLAGGREQFF. The CDR3, as DNA: TGTGCCAGCAGTTTACCGGGGCTAGCGGGAGGGCGTGAGCAGTTCTTC.

By share of the sample, this clonotype is medium-sized. The chain recombines TRBV27 with TRBJ1-2; 7 bases are shared with TRBD1. This CDR3 comprises 12 residues. V lost 6 bases and J lost 4; bases outside the gene matches: 2. CDR1 and CDR2 (germline): MNHEY, SMNVEV (reference sequence). The DNA for the CDR3 is TGTGCCAGCAGACAGGGGTCCTATGGCTACACCTTC. Amino acids: CASRQGSYGYTF.

This clonotype was counted a few times. A junction end diverges from the germline sequence, so it may reflect a read error. V gene TRBV2 combines with J gene TRBJ1-3, with 7 nucleotides matching TRBD1. The CDR3 spans 15 residues. Germline-derived CDR1 and CDR2 are SNHLY and FYNNEI. The CDR3 coding sequence is TGTGCCAGCATTATGACAGGGAGCTCTGGAAGCACCATATATTTT. Protein sequence: CASIMTGSSGSTIYF.

This clonotype is large. V and J are TRBV28 and TRBJ2-7; the D gene is possibly TRBD1 (6 bases). V was clipped by 10 bases and J by 3 bases, with 10 bases between them. Germline assignment: CDR1 MDHEN and CDR2 SYDVKM. The CDR3 runs 11 residues. CDR3 amino acids: CATGHSYEQYF. The CDR3 DNA reads TGTGCCACGGGACACAGCTACGAGCAGTACTTC.

This clonotype is labeled as medium-sized. The chain joins TRBV5-6 to TRBJ2-5; no reliable D call. Trimming stripped 0 bases from V and 7 bases from J, with 4 bases between. The germline V gene has CDR1 SGHDT and CDR2 YYEEEE. The CDR3 runs 11 residues. The CDR3 nucleotides are TGTGCCAGCAGCTTGGGACGGACCCAGTACTTC. Translated, it gives CASSLGRTQYF.

This sequence joins TRBV9 and TRBJ2-1; D may match TRBD1 or TRBD2 (6 bases each). V lost 0 bases and J lost 4, with 11 bases in between. CDR1 SGDLS and CDR2 YYNGEE come from the germline V gene. CDR3 size: 15 residues. CDR3 sequence (DNA): TGTGCCAGCAGCGTAGAGGGGGGAATTTACAATGAGCAGTTCTTC. Translation gives CASSVEGGIYNEQFF.

Note on this clonotype: This clone may be a read error of a much larger clone one base away. V usage is TRBV12-3 or TRBV12-4 and J usage is TRBJ2-7; D is unresolved. CDR3 size: 11 residues. CDR3 in DNA: TGTGCCAGCAGAAGGGCCTACGGGCAGTACTTC. Its protein is CASRRAYGQYF.

By sample fraction, this clonotype is large. The CDR3 protein is CASTLGPTLNTGELFF. The CDR3 DNA reads TGTGCCAGCACCCTCGGCCCTACCCTAAACACCGGGGAGCTGTTTTTT. The chain employs TRBV28 and TRBJ2-2; D unclear. The CDR3 extends over 16 amino acids. Trimming pared 7 bases from V and 2 bases from J, leaving 17 bases between. Germline CDR1 MDHEN, CDR2 SYDVKM.

The chain employs TRBV7-9 and TRBJ1-4, with 8 bases fitting TRBD1. Germline V gene data show CDR1 as SEHNR and CDR2 as FQNEAQ (reference sequence). V dropped 6 bases and J dropped 3; count of bases not matched to a gene: 3. The CDR3 consists of 14 residues. The CDR3 sequence is CASRLQGANEKLFF. DNA of the CDR3: TGTGCCAGCAGGTTACAGGGGGCTAATGAAAAACTGTTTTTT.

This clonotype is termed medium-sized (0.01 to 0.1%). The chain joins TRBV7-6 to TRBJ1-3; no clear D. The V gene's germline CDR1 is SGHVS and CDR2 FNYEAQ. The CDR3 totals 16 residues. The V and J ends lost 4 bases and 0 bases respectively, with 13 bases between them. This chain's CDR3 is CASSSDPLFSGNTIYF. For the CDR3, the DNA is TGTGCCAGCAGCTCAGACCCCCTTTTCTCTGGAAACACCATATATTTT.

V gene TRBV5-6 combines with J gene TRBJ2-7; TRBD1 agrees at 7 bases. With 4 bases clipped from V and 3 bases from J, the junction kept 10 bases outside the gene matches. Germline V lookup: CDR1 SGHDT, CDR2 YYEEEE. This CDR3 has 15 residues. CDR3: CASSPSGTELYEQYF. For the CDR3, the DNA is TGTGCCAGCAGCCCGTCCGGGACAGAGCTCTACGAGCAGTACTTC.